This TCR beta chain was captured by sequencing in a study of response to subunit inactivated influenza vaccine. The CDR3 is made up of 12 amino acids. Trimming cost V 1 base and J 2 bases, with 5 bases left between them. CDR1 is DFQATT and CDR2 is SNEGSKA in the germline V gene (reference sequence). The table lists this clonotype with many counts. MiXCR, applied by TCRdb to the RT-PCR reads, yields one record per CDR3 protein. The top ten clones hold roughly 10% of a sample with roughly 570,000 distinct CDR3 sequences, less than 15% of them seen once. The receptor's source is a man in his fifties who received an inactivated influenza vaccine. This chain joins TRBV20-1 and TRBJ2-5; TRBD2 is a possible D gene (5 bases). This specimen consisted of PBMCs from blood, obtained roughly 13 days after vaccination. CDR3 amino acids: CSARGLQETQYF. CDR3 nucleotide sequence: TGCAGTGCTAGAGGACTACAAGAGACCCAGTACTTC.